A single sample gave rise to the 22 T cell receptor beta chains below, sequenced in a study of PD-1 blockade in classical Hodgkin lymphoma. Libraries were prepared by immunoSEQ multiplex PCR; TCRdb keeps only in-frame clonotypes and omits some of them. The repertoire holds tens of thousands of clones, with around 80% as singletons. The time point is: cycle 4 day 1 (C4D1), after 6 weeks of nivolumab. Patients all relapsed after autologous stem cell transplantation, and there was variation in brentuximab vedotin exposure. The source material was peripheral blood mononuclear cells (PBMCs), sampled before the fourth cycle of nivolumab. The receptors derive from a human donor with classical Hodgkin lymphoma.

In its sample, this clone was seen once. The J gene is TRBJ2-6, the V gene TRBV12-5; TRBD1 might be the D (6 bases). The CDR3 totals 16 residues. Germline-derived CDR1 and CDR2 are LGHNT and FRNRAP. Between the trimmed V and J ends, which lost 5 bases and 0 bases, there was a span of 11 bases. The CDR3 nucleotides read TGTGCTAGTGGTCGAGGACAGCTCTCTGGGGCCAACGTCCTGACTTTC. Protein: CASGRGQLSGANVLTF.

This clone was observed a single time. The rearrangement links TRBV4-3 to TRBJ1-4; possible D gene TRBD1, 5 bases. Per germline, CDR1 LGHNA and CDR2 YSLEER. V shed 2 bases and J shed 0 bases, with 10 bases lying between them. The CDR3 is 16 residues long. The CDR3 is CASSQYWGTTNEKLFF. CDR3 coding DNA: TGCGCCAGCAGCCAATATTGGGGGACAACTAATGAAAAACTGTTTTTT.

The chain links TRBV2 to TRBJ2-2, with D possibly TRBD1 on 5 matching bases. The CDR3 consists of 14 residues. Germline CDR1 and CDR2: SNHLY and FYNNEI. V lost 0 bases, J lost 6 bases, and 8 bases lay in between. The CDR3 here is CASSEAARAGELFF. CDR3 DNA: TGTGCCAGCAGTGAAGCCGCCAGGGCCGGGGAGCTGTTTTTT. Filled out from reference TRBV2 and TRBJ2-2, the complete variable domain reads EPEVTQTPSHQVTQMGQEVILRCVPISNHLYFYWYRQILGQKVEFLVSFYNNEISEKSEIFDDQFSVERPDGSNFTLKIRSTKLEDSAMYFCASSEAARAGELFFGEGSRLTVL.

The gene calls are TRBV7-3 and TRBJ2-7; D is unresolved. The CDR3 loop spans 15 amino acids. Germline lookup yields CDR1 SGHTA and CDR2 FQGTGA. Trimming took off 0 bases at V and 5 bases at J, with 14 bases between the two ends. The CDR3 spells CASSLTLGPTNEQYF. The CDR3 DNA reads TGTGCCAGCAGCTTAACGTTGGGCCCTACTAACGAGCAGTACTTC.

Turning to this clone: Other DNA sequences in the sample encode the same CDR3. The DNA of the CDR3 is TGTGCCAGCAGTCGACAGGGAAACACTGAAGCTTTCTTT. This encodes CASSRQGNTEAFF. The chain carries TRBV7-9 and TRBJ1-1; 7 bases match TRBD1. The V and J ends lost 6 bases and 2 bases, in that order; junction bases with no gene match: 3. Germline assignment: CDR1 SEHNR and CDR2 FQNEAQ (reference sequence). The CDR3 sequence is 13 residues long.

The chain couples TRBV12-5 to TRBJ2-7; D uncertain. Germline V CDR1 and CDR2: LGHNT, FRNRAP. Trimming pared 3 bases from V and 5 bases from J, leaving 8 bases between. This CDR3 is built from 12 residues. CDR3 region: CASGLSSDEQYF. DNA for the CDR3: TGTGCTAGTGGTTTAAGCTCGGACGAGCAGTACTTC.

V gene TRBV5-8 combines with J gene TRBJ2-7; D is ambiguous. Germline V CDR1 and CDR2: SGHTS, YDEGEE. The CDR3 contains 15 residues. V shed 3 bases and J shed 2 bases, with 15 bases lying between them. The CDR3 nucleotides are TGTGCCAGCAGCTCGGGTATAACGTCCACCTACGAGCAGTACTTC. Its translation: CASSSGITSTYEQYF.

The V call is TRBV10-2, the J call TRBJ1-5; D uncertain. From germline, CDR1 is WSHSY and CDR2 SAAADI. The CDR3 extends over 14 amino acids. The germline V and J ends were trimmed by 0 bases and 7 bases, with 10 bases remaining between them. CDR3 bases: TGCGCCAGCAGTGAGTCCCATCTTGACCAGCCCCAGCATTTT. Translation gives CASSESHLDQPQHF.

This clone was observed once. V is TRBV5-8 and J is TRBJ2-1; TRBD2 matches 7 bases. The J segment lost 10 bases and the V segment lost 0 bases, leaving 1 base of the junction unmatched. There are 12 residues in the CDR3. Germline lookup yields CDR1 SGHTS and CDR2 YDEGEE. The chain's CDR3 is CASSLVGGEQFF. The CDR3, as DNA: TGTGCCAGCAGCTTGGTGGGAGGGGAGCAGTTCTTC. The full variable domain, with the rest looked up from reference TRBV5-8 and TRBJ2-1, is EAGVTQSPTHLIKTRGQQATLRCSPISGHTSVYWYQQALGLGLQFLLWYDEGEERNRGNFPPRFSGRQFPNYSSELNVNALELEDSALYLCASSLVGGEQFFGPGTRLTVL.

By its share, this clone is medium-sized. This rearrangement joins TRBV6-5 to TRBJ2-2; D gene ambiguous. Germline CDR1 reads MNHEY; CDR2 reads SVGAGI. The V end lost 2 bases, the J end lost 7 bases, and 11 bases lay between the germline ends. The CDR3 contains 14 residues. CDR3 sequence (DNA): TGTGCCAGCAGTTACGGCCCCTCGAACGGGGAGCTGTTTTTT. Its translation: CASSYGPSNGELFF.

V gene TRBV18 combines with J gene TRBJ1-2, with a possible D match to TRBD1 (6 bases). There are 16 residues in the CDR3. Deletions cut 4 bases from V and 4 bases from J, with 19 bases between. The germline CDR1 and CDR2 sequences are KGHSH and LQKENI. This CDR3 is CASSLNSLQGGYGYTF. In DNA, the CDR3 is TGTGCCAGCTCACTCAACAGCTTACAGGGCGGCTATGGCTACACCTTC.

The chain combines TRBV9 with TRBJ1-4; unclear D gene. Per germline, CDR1 SGDLS and CDR2 YYNGEE. This CDR3 contains 16 residues. V lost 4 bases, J lost 8 bases, and 21 bases lay in between. The CDR3 loop reads CASSPRQGGLQEKLFF. CDR3 nucleotides: TGTGCCAGCAGCCCCCGACAAGGTGGTCTGCAAGAAAAACTGTTTTTT.

This chain uses TRBV4-1 with TRBJ2-7; 9 positions match TRBD1. CDR3 length: 20 amino acids. The germline gives CDR1 MGHRA, CDR2 YSYEKL. J gave up 3 bases and V 0 bases, and 18 bases lay outside the gene matches. CDR3 sequence reads: CASSQERKGQGPKSNYEQYF. As DNA, the CDR3 is TGCGCCAGCAGCCAAGAGAGAAAGGGACAGGGACCAAAATCGAACTACGAGCAGTACTTC.

This clone has a single count. V usage is TRBV28 and J usage is TRBJ1-5; D call uncertain. The V end lost 7 bases, the J end lost 2 bases, and 15 bases lay between the germline ends. Per the germline V gene, CDR1 is MDHEN and CDR2 is SYDVKM. The CDR3 has 15 residues. The CDR3 bases are TGTGCCAGCAACCAGGCAGCCGGGGGCAATCAGCCCCAGCATTTT. This sequence encodes CASNQAAGGNQPQHF.

The chain links TRBV28 to TRBJ1-1, with TRBD1 matching over 11 bases. Germline V CDR1 and CDR2: MDHEN, SYDVKM. The ends lost 4 bases at V and 0 bases at J; junction bases unmatched: 1. The CDR3 loop spans 15 amino acids. CDR3 loop: CASSWTGGMNTEAFF. The CDR3 DNA sequence: TGTGCCAGCAGTTGGACAGGGGGCATGAACACTGAAGCTTTCTTT.

V is TRBV29-1 and J is TRBJ1-1; D uncertain. This CDR3 is 12 amino acids long. Germline lookup yields CDR1 SQVTM and CDR2 ANQGSEA. Deletions cut 3 bases from V and 10 bases from J, with 15 bases between. The DNA for the CDR3 is TGCAGCGTTGACTGGGGTCAGGATAGAGCTTTCTTT. Translation gives CSVDWGQDRAFF.

The chain is built from TRBV9 and TRBJ2-2; 11 bases agree with TRBD1. Germline trimming cut 3 bases from V and 2 bases from J; bases unmatched to any gene: 3. The germline V gene encodes CDR1 SGDLS and CDR2 YYNGEE. This CDR3 has 16 residues. As DNA, the CDR3 is TGTGCCAGCAGCGAAGGGACAGGGGGAAACACCGGGGAGCTGTTTTTT. Encoded protein: CASSEGTGGNTGELFF.

The chain couples TRBV7-2 to TRBJ1-5; tentatively, D is TRBD1 (5 bases). The CDR3 length is 13 residues. Trimming cost V 4 bases and J 6 bases, with 10 bases left between them. Germline V gives CDR1 SGHTA, CDR2 FQGNSA. In DNA form, the CDR3 reads TGTGCCAGCAGCTACGACAGTAGTCAGCCCCAGCATTTT. This encodes CASSYDSSQPQHF.

V and J are TRBV7-9 and TRBJ2-3, with 8 bases lining up with TRBD1. CDR3 size: 15 residues. After removal of 5 bases from V and 5 bases from J, the junction contained 9 bases not matched to a gene. Per the germline V gene, CDR1 is SEHNR and CDR2 is FQNEAQ (reference sequence). This CDR3 is CASSLGTGEGDTQYF. CDR3 coding DNA: TGTGCCAGCAGCCTCGGGACAGGAGAAGGAGATACGCAGTATTTT.

This chain's CDR3 is CASRLAGGYETQYF. The CDR3 DNA reads TGCGCCAGCAGGCTAGCGGGGGGGTACGAGACCCAGTACTTC. This sequence joins TRBV10-2 and TRBJ2-5, with 12 nucleotides matching TRBD2. V lost 6 bases, J lost 5 bases, and 4 bases stayed unmatched. The CDR3 sequence is 14 residues long. Germline V gives CDR1 WSHSY, CDR2 SAAADI.

The V and J genes are TRBV18 and TRBJ2-5; D is perhaps TRBD2 (5 bases). The CDR3 covers 16 residues. Between the trimmed V and J ends, which lost 5 bases and 2 bases, there was a span of 18 bases. Germline V CDR1 and CDR2: KGHSH, LQKENI. CDR3 nucleotides: TGTGCCAGCTCATCCTACCCAACGGGAATGCAAGAGACCCAGTACTTC. It specifies CASSSYPTGMQETQYF.

The chain is built from TRBV5-1 and TRBJ2-7; TRBD1 is a possible D gene (5 bases). The germline gives CDR1 SGHRS, CDR2 YFSETQ. The CDR3 is made up of 14 amino acids. Trimming cost V 0 bases and J 7 bases, with 14 bases left between them. The CDR3: CASSLGQSFVEQYF. The CDR3 DNA sequence: TGCGCCAGCAGCTTGGGACAGTCCTTTGTGGAGCAGTACTTC.